This T cell receptor (beta chain) was retrieved from a study of blood T cell repertoires in COVID-19. Study-wide background: Material from acute and convalescent COVID-19 was sourced from the United States, Italy and Spain. T cells, B-cell-depleted T cells, or PBMCs provided the cDNA or gDNA that served as material.

CDR3 length: 15 amino acids. The germline gives CDR1 SGHRS, CDR2 YFSETQ. Trimming shortened V by 2 bases and J by 0 bases, and 11 bases separated the two germline ends. Per the authors' pipeline: The authors estimated nucleated cell counts from reference gene primer amplification. Using immunoSEQ multiplex PCR, the repertoire was profiled, and TCRdb retains in-frame clones only, with some absent. V and J calls plus clone size are reproduced from that table; the DNA served to infer D and trimming. This table holds some 160,000 clones, about 85% found once. Patients in Seattle were enrolled during active infection, then followed longitudinally.

V is TRBV5-1 and J is TRBJ1-1, with D unresolved. Sample: peripheral blood. The receptor comes from a woman of 80 years or more with COVID-19, enrolled during active disease. CDR3 sequence (DNA): TGCGCCAGCAGCTTTGTCGAGGGTCTGAACACTGAAGCTTTCTTT. Residues: CASSFVEGLNTEAFF.